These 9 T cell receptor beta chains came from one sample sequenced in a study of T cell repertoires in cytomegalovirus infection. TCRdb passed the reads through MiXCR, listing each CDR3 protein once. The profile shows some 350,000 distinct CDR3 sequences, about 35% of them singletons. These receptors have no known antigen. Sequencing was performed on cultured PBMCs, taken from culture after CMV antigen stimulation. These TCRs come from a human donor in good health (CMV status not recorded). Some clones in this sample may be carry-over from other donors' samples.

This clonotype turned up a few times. The CDR3 is CASSPRPGPNTEAFF. The CDR3 nucleotides read TGTGCCAGCAGTCCGAGGCCGGGTCCGAACACTGAAGCTTTCTTT. The chain combines TRBV12-3 or TRBV12-4 with TRBJ1-1; D ambiguous. The CDR3 extends over 15 amino acids. V gave up 5 bases and J gave up 1 base, with 14 bases separating them.

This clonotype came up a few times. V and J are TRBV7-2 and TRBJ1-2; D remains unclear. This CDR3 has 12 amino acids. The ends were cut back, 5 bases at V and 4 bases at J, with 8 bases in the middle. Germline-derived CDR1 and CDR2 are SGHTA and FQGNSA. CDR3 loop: CASSRLRYGYTF. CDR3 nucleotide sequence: TGTGCCAGCAGCCGACTCCGCTATGGCTACACCTTC.

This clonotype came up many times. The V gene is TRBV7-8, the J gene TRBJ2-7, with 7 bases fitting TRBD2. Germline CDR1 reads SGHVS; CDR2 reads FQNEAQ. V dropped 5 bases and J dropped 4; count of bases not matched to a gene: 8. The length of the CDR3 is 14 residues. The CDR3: CASSGGVRSYEQYF. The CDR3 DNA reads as TGTGCCAGCAGCGGGGGGGTAAGGAGTTACGAGCAGTACTTC. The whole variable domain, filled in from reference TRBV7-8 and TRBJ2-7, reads GAGVSQSPRYKVAKRGQDVALRCDPISGHVSLFWYQQALGQGPEFLTYFQNEAQLDKSGLPSDRFFAERPEGSVSTLKIQRTQQEDSAVYLCASSGGVRSYEQYFGPGTRLTVT.

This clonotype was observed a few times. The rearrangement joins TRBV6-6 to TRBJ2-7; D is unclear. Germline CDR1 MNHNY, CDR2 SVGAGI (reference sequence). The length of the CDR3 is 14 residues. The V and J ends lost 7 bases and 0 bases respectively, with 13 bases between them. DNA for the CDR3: TGTGCCAGCACCCGAGATAGGTTCTCCTACGAGCAGTACTTC. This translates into CASTRDRFSYEQYF.

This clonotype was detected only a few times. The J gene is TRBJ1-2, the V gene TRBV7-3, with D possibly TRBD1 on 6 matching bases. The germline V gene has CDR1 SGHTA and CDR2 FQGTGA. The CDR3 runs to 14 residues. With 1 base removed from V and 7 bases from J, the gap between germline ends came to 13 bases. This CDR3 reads CASSLRTDGVGYTF. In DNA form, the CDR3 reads TGTGCCAGCAGCTTAAGGACAGATGGAGTTGGCTACACCTTC.

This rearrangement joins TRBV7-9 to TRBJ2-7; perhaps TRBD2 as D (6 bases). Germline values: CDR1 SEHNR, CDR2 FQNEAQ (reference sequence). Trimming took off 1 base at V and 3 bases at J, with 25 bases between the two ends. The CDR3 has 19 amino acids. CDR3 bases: TGTGCCAGCAGCTTAGAGGGCTCCGCGGGGCGCGGTCCCCTCTACGAGCAGTACGTC. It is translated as CASSLEGSAGRGPLYEQYV.

DNA of the CDR3: TGTGCCACCAGCAGAGATGGAGGGGATTACCAGCCCCAGCATTTT. Translation gives CATSRDGGDYQPQHF. V usage is TRBV15 and J usage is TRBJ1-5, with D possibly TRBD1 on 5 matching bases. CDR3 length: 15 residues. Deletions cut 0 bases from V and 7 bases from J, with 13 bases between. Germline CDR1 is LNHNV and CDR2 is YYDKDF (reference sequence).

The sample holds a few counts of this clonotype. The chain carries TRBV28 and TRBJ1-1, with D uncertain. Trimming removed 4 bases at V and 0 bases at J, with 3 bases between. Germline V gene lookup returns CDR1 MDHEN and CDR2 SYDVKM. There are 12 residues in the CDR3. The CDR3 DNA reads TGTGCCAGCAGTTATCTGAACACTGAAGCTTTCTTT. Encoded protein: CASSYLNTEAFF.

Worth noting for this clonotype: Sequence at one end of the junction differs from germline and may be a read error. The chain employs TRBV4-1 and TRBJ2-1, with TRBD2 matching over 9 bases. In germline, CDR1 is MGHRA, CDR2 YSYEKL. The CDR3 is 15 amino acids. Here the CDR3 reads CASSQVAGGPGEQFF. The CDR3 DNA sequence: TGTGCCAGCAGCCAAGTGGCGGGAGGGCCGGGAGAGCAGTTCTTC.